This entry lists 8 T cell receptor beta chains sequenced from one sample in a study of regulatory T cells in long-lasting Graves disease (dated by TCRdb to the early 2020s). Libraries were prepared through multiplex PCR. Reads for this sample came from an Illumina HiSeq 4000. To build TCR beta libraries, CDR3 regions were amplified by Arm-PCR using iRepertoire HTBI primers. In TCRdb, the public reads were trimmed at Q25 with fastp and aligned with MiXCR, with productive beta chains retained. Records with the same CDR3 protein are collapsed into one entry carrying the most frequent genes and DNA. The sample yields 200,000 to 250,000 distinct CDR3 sequences; roughly a fifth were counted once. The ten largest clones take up about 12% of the sample. In the paper's terms, the time point label means: newly diagnosed GD, antithyroid drugs for less than 3 months. For both TCR sequencing and RNA sequencing, RNA was extracted from PBMCs in TRIzol.

The same sample was also studied in work on T cells in Graves' hyperthyroidism and ophthalmopathy.

The input for sequencing was peripheral blood mononuclear cells (PBMCs), taken at new diagnosis, from a patient treated with antithyroid drugs. The receptors derive from a woman in her twenties or thirties with Graves disease. Donor details come from another sample of the same person, matched by shared clones.

This clonotype was recorded at least ten times. V and J are TRBV28 and TRBJ2-7, with no clear D. The germline V and J ends were trimmed by 5 bases and 3 bases, with 11 bases remaining between them. Germline values: CDR1 MDHEN, CDR2 SYDVKM. There are 13 residues in the CDR3. CDR3: CASSPPISYEQYF. For the CDR3, the DNA is TGTGCCAGCAGTCCCCCAATAAGCTACGAGCAGTACTTC.

This clonotype has at least ten counts. DNA for the CDR3: TGTGCCAGCAGCCATGGGACCCGAGAGACCCAGTACTTC. Amino acid sequence: CASSHGTRETQYF. This rearrangement joins TRBV3-1 to TRBJ2-5; TRBD1 or TRBD2 may be the D gene (5 bases each). The V end was cut by 3 bases, the J end by 4 bases, with 9 bases between. CDR3 size: 13 residues. In germline, CDR1 is LGHDT, CDR2 YNNKEL (reference sequence).

This rearrangement joins TRBV28 to TRBJ1-3; perhaps TRBD1 as D (6 bases). The length of the CDR3 is 17 residues. Trimming cost V 8 bases and J 0 bases, with 20 bases left between them. Looked up from germline, CDR1 is MDHEN and CDR2 is SYDVKM. CDR3 region: CASRRDKGWDSGNTIYF. The CDR3 DNA follows: TGTGCCAGCCGACGGGACAAGGGGTGGGACTCTGGAAACACCATATATTTT. Full variable domain (missing parts from reference TRBV28 and TRBJ1-3): DVKVTQSSRYLVKRTGEKVFLECVQDMDHENMFWYRQDPGLGLRLIYFSYDVKMKEKGDIPEGYSVSREKKERFSLILESASTNQTSMYLCASRRDKGWDSGNTIYFGEGSWLTVV.

This clonotype was detected ten times or more. The chain combines TRBV12-3 or TRBV12-4 with TRBJ1-1; D possibly corresponds to TRBD1 (6 bases). The V and J ends lost 8 bases and 4 bases respectively, with 14 bases between them. CDR3 size: 13 residues. CDR3 coding DNA: TGTGCCAGCGGTGAACAGGGCGGCACTGAAGCTTTCTTT. This gives the protein CASGEQGGTEAFF.

Many counts were recorded for this clonotype. The chain recombines TRBV4-1 with TRBJ2-5; D is possibly TRBD2 (6 bases). This CDR3 is 16 amino acids long. Germline CDR1 MGHRA, CDR2 YSYEKL. Trimming took 3 bases from V and 7 from J, leaving 21 bases between them. CDR3 DNA sequence: TGCGCCAGCAGCCAGTTCCCTGGGACGCCGGAGGGGACCCAGTACTTC. Translating gives CASSQFPGTPEGTQYF.

This clonotype occurred many times. The rearrangement uses TRBV5-1 and TRBJ2-4; a weak D match, TRBD2 (6 bases). The CDR3 covers 18 residues. The V gene lost 4 bases and the J gene lost 2 bases, with 22 bases spanning the gap. Germline CDR1 is SGHRS and CDR2 is YFSETQ. The CDR3 sequence is CASSLTAGTGGTKNIQYF. Written as DNA, the CDR3 is TGCGCCAGCAGCCTCACTGCGGGGACGGGCGGGACCAAAAACATTCAGTACTTC.

There are many counts of this clonotype. The chain links TRBV9 to TRBJ2-1, with 9 bases that match TRBD2. Trimming cost V 4 bases and J 4 bases; bases outside gene matches: 6. The length of the CDR3 is 15 residues. Germline V gene sequence: CDR1 SGDLS, CDR2 YYNGEE. As DNA, the CDR3 is TGTGCCAGCAGCTTTAGTCTAGCGGGGTACAATGAGCAGTTCTTC. Translated: CASSFSLAGYNEQFF.

This clonotype has a count of ten or more. The chain carries TRBV11-3 and TRBJ2-1; 8 bases match TRBD1. The CDR3 length is 15 residues. Germline V gene lookup returns CDR1 SGHNT and CDR2 YENEEA. Trimming removed 4 bases from V and 2 bases from J; junction bases left unmatched: 4. CDR3 protein: CASSSRQGTYNEQFF. The CDR3 DNA follows: TGTGCCAGCAGCTCGAGACAGGGGACCTACAATGAGCAGTTCTTC.